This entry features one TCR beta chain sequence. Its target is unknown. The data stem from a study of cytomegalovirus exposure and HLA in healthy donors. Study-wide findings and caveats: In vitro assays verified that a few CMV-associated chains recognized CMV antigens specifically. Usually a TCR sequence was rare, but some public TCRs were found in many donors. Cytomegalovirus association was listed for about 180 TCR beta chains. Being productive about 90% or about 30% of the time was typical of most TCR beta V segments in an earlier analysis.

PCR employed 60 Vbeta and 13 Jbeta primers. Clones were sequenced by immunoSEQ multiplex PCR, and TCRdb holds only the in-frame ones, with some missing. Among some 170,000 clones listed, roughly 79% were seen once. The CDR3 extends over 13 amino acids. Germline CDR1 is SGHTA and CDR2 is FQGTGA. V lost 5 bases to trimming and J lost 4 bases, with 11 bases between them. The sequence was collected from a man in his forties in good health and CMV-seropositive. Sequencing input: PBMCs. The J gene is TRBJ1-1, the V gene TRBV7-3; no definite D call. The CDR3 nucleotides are TGTGCCAGCAGCGCAAACCCGGGCACTGAAGCTTTCTTT. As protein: CASSANPGTEAFF.